The present T cell receptor (beta chain) was sequenced within a study of shared clonotypes between healthy human individuals. Assay execution took place at the deep level. TCRdb's copy holds only in-frame clones and misses some; the assay was immunoSEQ multiplex PCR. The data contain about 1.1 million clones, around 82% of them singletons. V was pared by 10 bases and J by 4 bases, with 19 bases between. Germline loops: CDR1 LNHDA, CDR2 SQIVND (reference sequence). The CDR3 is 14 amino acids. The clonotype originates from a man aged 18 to 35 in good health. Some clones in this sample may be carry-over from other donors' samples. The specimen sequenced was memory CD4+ T cells from PBMCs. Indicated subset: CD45RA-negative fraction. The rearrangement joins TRBV19 to TRBJ1-1; D gene ambiguous. The DNA of the CDR3 is TGTGCCACTAAGCCCTGGGCCCGAGGCACTGAAGCTTTCTTT. Its translation: CATKPWARGTEAFF.